One and the same sample provided the 18 T cell receptor beta chains below, sequenced in a study of T cell changes during pregnancy in multiple sclerosis. The protocol was immunoSEQ multiplex PCR, while the TCRdb copy is restricted to in-frame clones and leaves out a portion. The sample carries 95,000 to 100,000 clones, around 92% recorded once. Source: peripheral blood, taken in the second trimester of pregnancy. The receptors shown here come from a female donor with multiple sclerosis, enrolled in a pregnancy study.

The chain links TRBV21-1 to TRBJ1-4; TRBD1 reflects the table's D call only, with no check against the DNA. TRBV21-1 counts as a pseudogene. The CDR3 covers 18 residues. The CDR3 region is CASSKEDRAQPPDEKLFF. CDR3 nucleotides: TGTGCCAGCAGCAAAGAGGACAGGGCCCAACCCCCGGATGAAAAACTGTTTTTT.

The chain has TRBV19 and TRBJ2-1; TRBD2 matches 10 bases. CDR3 length equals 16 residues. Germline V gene lookup returns CDR1 LNHDA and CDR2 SQIVND (reference sequence). J lost 0 bases, V lost 2 bases, and 1 base had no gene match. The CDR3 region is CASSIRTSGSYNEQFF. CDR3 sequence (DNA): TGTGCCAGTAGTATAAGGACTAGCGGCTCCTACAATGAGCAGTTCTTC.

The chain couples TRBV7-9 to TRBJ2-5; TRBD1 might be the D (5 bases). Trimming pared 5 bases from V and 1 base from J, leaving 11 bases between. CDR1 is SEHNR and CDR2 is FQNEAQ in the germline V gene (reference sequence). The CDR3 has 14 residues. Written as DNA, the CDR3 is TGTGCCAGCAGCCTTAACCAGGGCCAAGAGACCCAGTACTTC. It translates to CASSLNQGQETQYF.

V gene TRBV9 combines with J gene TRBJ2-7, with 8 nucleotides matching TRBD2. The CDR3 runs 16 residues. J was trimmed by 7 bases and V by 0 bases; bases with no gene match: 12. Germline V gene lookup returns CDR1 SGDLS and CDR2 YYNGEE. The CDR3 DNA sequence: TGTGCCAGCAGCGTAGCGGGAGCGGGATCGGGGGGGGAGCAGTACTTC. Its translation is CASSVAGAGSGGEQYF.

The V and J genes are TRBV7-9 and TRBJ2-7; the D is unclear. Trimming removed 8 bases at V and 5 bases at J, with 7 bases between. This CDR3 contains 10 residues. Germline CDR1 and CDR2: SEHNR and FQNEAQ (reference sequence). As DNA, the CDR3 is TGTGCCAGCGGGCTTCACGAGCAGTACTTC. It yields the protein CASGLHEQYF.

This clone was seen only once. The chain uses TRBV5-4 and TRBJ2-7, with 11 bases identical to TRBD2. This CDR3 comprises 16 residues. CDR1 is SGHNT and CDR2 is YYREEE in the germline V gene (reference sequence). With V trimmed by 5 bases and J by 6 bases, 13 bases remained unmatched. The CDR3 sequence: CASRDGVAGGFGEQYF. DNA of the CDR3: TGTGCCAGCAGAGATGGGGTAGCGGGAGGGTTTGGCGAGCAGTACTTC.

This clone has just one count. The rearrangement joins TRBV28 to TRBJ2-1; D call uncertain. The V gene's germline CDR1 is MDHEN and CDR2 SYDVKM. The CDR3 contains 15 residues. V was pared by 4 bases and J by 5 bases, with 15 bases between. CDR3 in amino acids: CASSSHGLRNNEQFF. The CDR3 DNA sequence: TGTGCCAGCAGTTCCCACGGTCTCCGAAACAATGAGCAGTTCTTC.

The rearrangement joins TRBV28 to TRBJ1-4; maybe TRBD1 (5 bases). The CDR3 contains 15 residues. CDR1 and CDR2 (germline): MDHEN, SYDVKM. The ends were cut back, 2 bases at V and 7 bases at J, with 14 bases in the middle. The CDR3, as DNA: TGTGCCAGCAGTTTAACGGAGGGGTCATTTGAAAAACTGTTTTTT. Its protein is CASSLTEGSFEKLFF.

V gene TRBV7-3 combines with J gene TRBJ2-2; 9 bases match TRBD1. The CDR3 covers 18 residues. The germline gives CDR1 SGHTA, CDR2 FQGTGA. After removal of 1 base from V and 2 bases from J, the junction contained 8 bases not matched to a gene. This CDR3 reads CASSLKSGTGINTGELFF. The CDR3 DNA reads TGTGCCAGCAGCTTAAAAAGTGGGACAGGGATTAACACCGGGGAGCTGTTTTTT.

The chain couples TRBV7-3 to TRBJ2-3; 9 bases are a match to TRBD2. J was trimmed by 0 bases and V by 5 bases; bases with no gene match: 3. Germline assignment: CDR1 SGHTA and CDR2 FQGTGA. The CDR3 contains 15 residues. The CDR3 DNA is TGTGCCAGCAGCGCACTAGCGGGCAGCACAGATACGCAGTATTTT. As protein: CASSALAGSTDTQYF.

The V call is TRBV18, the J call TRBJ2-4, with D perhaps TRBD2 (6 bases). The V end lost 3 bases, the J end lost 1 base, and 13 bases lay between the germline ends. The CDR3 spans 16 residues. Germline-derived CDR1 and CDR2 are KGHSH and LQKENI. For the CDR3, the DNA is TGTGCCAGCTCACCGGTCGGGAGTAGGGCCAAAAACATTCAGTACTTC. This encodes CASSPVGSRAKNIQYF.

The gene calls are TRBV28 and TRBJ2-7; possible D gene TRBD1, 5 bases. Per germline, CDR1 MDHEN and CDR2 SYDVKM. This CDR3 has 13 residues. Trimming removed 8 bases from V and 5 bases from J, with 16 bases in between. The CDR3 region has the DNA TGTGCCAGCGCCTCAGGGTCTCCCCACGAGCAGTACTTC. It codes for CASASGSPHEQYF.

The CDR3 region is CSAPGDISSYNEQFF. CDR3 bases: TGCAGCGCCCCGGGGGATATAAGCTCCTACAATGAGCAGTTCTTC. The chain combines TRBV29-1 with TRBJ2-1; TRBD2 is a possible D gene (6 bases). The V end was cut by 7 bases, the J end by 0 bases, with 16 bases between. Per germline, CDR1 SQVTM and CDR2 ANQGSEA. The CDR3 is 15 amino acids.

The chain combines TRBV27 with TRBJ2-1; no reliable D call. V was trimmed by 3 bases and J by 4 bases, leaving 7 bases between them. CDR3 length: 13 residues. Germline V lookup: CDR1 MNHEY, CDR2 SMNVEV (reference sequence). CDR3 residues: CASSFDSYNEQFF. CDR3 coding DNA: TGTGCCAGCAGTTTTGACTCATACAATGAGCAGTTCTTC.

The rearrangement joins TRBV7-2 to TRBJ2-5; D is unclear. CDR1 and CDR2 from the germline V gene are SGHTA and FQGNSA. Between the trimmed V and J ends, which lost 2 bases and 5 bases, there was a span of 9 bases. This CDR3 has 13 residues. CDR3 in DNA: TGTGCCAGCAGCTTAACCCTCGGGGAGACCCAGTACTTC. Its translation: CASSLTLGETQYF.

V gene TRBV5-1 combines with J gene TRBJ2-7; the D is unclear. Germline V gene data show CDR1 as SGHRS and CDR2 as YFSETQ. V lost 3 bases and J lost 2, with 12 bases in between. The CDR3 is 14 amino acids. DNA of the CDR3: TGCGCCAGCAGCTCATCGAGCGCGACCTACGAGCAGTACTTC. It encodes CASSSSSATYEQYF.

This chain links TRBV28 with TRBJ2-5, with 9 bases that match TRBD1. Germline-derived CDR1 and CDR2 are MDHEN and SYDVKM. Germline trimming cut 5 bases from V and 2 bases from J; bases unmatched to any gene: 9. CDR3 size: 16 residues. This CDR3 is CASSQSGTGIQETQYF. In nucleotides, the CDR3 is TGTGCCAGCAGTCAATCCGGGACAGGGATACAAGAGACCCAGTACTTC.

The chain carries TRBV5-1 and TRBJ2-5; D is possibly TRBD2 (9 bases). Between the trimmed V and J ends, which lost 3 bases and 3 bases, there was a span of 33 bases. This CDR3 has 21 residues. Germline CDR1 and CDR2: SGHRS and YFSETQ. CDR3 nucleotides: TGCGCCAGCAGCTCACACCAGGGGGCGGGAGGGCCGCGCAGACTAAAAGAGACCCAGTACTTC. It translates to CASSSHQGAGGPRRLKETQYF. The variable domain in full, with the rest retrieved from reference TRBV5-1 and TRBJ2-5, is KAGVTQTPRYLIKTRGQQVTLSCSPISGHRSVSWYQQTPGQGLQFLFEYFSETQRNKGNFPGRFSGRQFSNSRSEMNVSTLELGDSALYLCASSSHQGAGGPRRLKETQYFGPGTRLLVL.